These T cell receptor beta chains were read from a single sample in a study of memory CD4+ T cells and cytomegalovirus serostatus. This table comes from immunoSEQ multiplex PCR, and its TCRdb copy is limited to in-frame clones, with some not included. This sample has fewer than 50,000 clones; 79% occur once, and the top ten carry roughly 5%. Sequencing input: memory CD4+ T cells from blood. These receptors all come from an adult in good health and CMV-seropositive. Each CDR3 is given with its conserved first and last residue. Each record gives: V gene, clone size, CDR3 length, D gene, J gene, CDR3 protein, CDR3 DNA. D genes are given only for firm matches. The size of a clone is reported for some rows only, either as once, few or many, or as a class for expanded clones.

V: TRBV5-5; size: .; length: 15; D: .; J: TRBJ1-2; CDR3: CASSLEYTLPHGYTF; DNA: TGTGCCAGCAGCTTGGAATATACGTTACCCCATGGCTACACCTTC
V: TRBV2; size: .; length: 14; D: .; J: TRBJ1-1; CDR3: CASSPSPRNTEAFF; DNA: TGTGCCAGCAGTCCTTCTCCTCGGAACACTGAAGCTTTCTTT
V: TRBV19; size: .; length: 13; D: TRBD2; J: TRBJ2-5; CDR3: CASTLAGEETQYF; DNA: TGTGCCAGTACCTTAGCGGGAGAGGAGACCCAGTACTTC
V: TRBV2; size: .; length: 13; D: .; J: TRBJ1-1; CDR3: CASSSYGVTEAFF; DNA: TGTGCCAGCAGTAGTTACGGGGTCACTGAAGCTTTCTTT
V: TRBV27; size: .; length: 17; D: .; J: TRBJ1-2; CDR3: CASSPIGSSAANYGYTF; DNA: TGTGCCAGCAGTCCAATTGGTAGTTCCGCTGCTAACTATGGCTACACCTTC
V: TRBV5-1; size: .; length: 14; D: .; J: TRBJ1-3; CDR3: CASSPEGTGNTIYF; DNA: TGCGCCAGCAGCCCCGAAGGGACTGGAAACACCATATATTTT
V: TRBV28; size: few; length: 15; D: TRBD2; J: TRBJ2-4; CDR3: CASSPVTSGKNIQYF; DNA: TGTGCCAGCAGTCCCGTGACTAGCGGAAAAAACATTCAGTACTTC
V: TRBV2; size: .; length: 14; D: TRBD1; J: TRBJ1-4; CDR3: CASSPRDRHEKLFF; DNA: TGTGCCAGCAGTCCCCGGGACAGGCATGAAAAACTGTTTTTT
V: TRBV5-1; size: .; length: 16; D: TRBD2; J: TRBJ2-2; CDR3: CASSLMGLGPTGELFF; DNA: TGCGCCAGCAGCTTGATGGGACTAGGCCCCACCGGGGAGCTGTTTTTT
V: TRBV6-1; size: .; length: 13; D: TRBD1; J: TRBJ1-2; CDR3: CASARDSSYGYTF; DNA: TGTGCCAGCGCAAGGGACAGTTCCTATGGCTACACCTTC
V: TRBV6-1; size: .; length: 13; D: TRBD1; J: TRBJ1-2; CDR3: CACWRTGGSSYTF; DNA: TGTGCCTGTTGGAGGACAGGGGGAAGTAGCTACACCTTC
V: TRBV7-6; size: .; length: 17; D: .; J: TRBJ2-5; CDR3: CASSPQILGTGGETQYF; DNA: TGTGCCAGCAGCCCACAGATTCTCGGGACGGGCGGCGAGACCCAGTACTTC
V: TRBV7-2; size: .; length: 15; D: .; J: TRBJ1-2; CDR3: CASTQWVQDGYGYTF; DNA: TGTGCCAGCACCCAGTGGGTACAGGACGGGTATGGCTACACCTTC
V: TRBV28; size: .; length: 13; D: TRBD1; J: TRBJ2-7; CDR3: CASTPGQRYEQYF; DNA: TGTGCCAGCACCCCGGGACAGCGCTACGAGCAGTACTTC
V: TRBV12-5; size: .; length: 21; D: .; J: TRBJ2-1; CDR3: CASGSARRNTYARHSYNEQFF; DNA: TGTGCTAGTGGTTCCGCCCGTAGGAATACTTATGCCCGGCATTCCTACAATGAGCAGTTCTTC
V: TRBV6-1; size: once; length: 10; D: .; J: TRBJ2-7; CDR3: CASSTRGQYF; DNA: TGTGCCAGCAGTACCCGGGGGCAGTACTTC
V: TRBV2; size: .; length: 14; D: TRBD2; J: TRBJ2-1; CDR3: CASIVLAGYNEQFF; DNA: TGTGCCAGCATTGTTCTAGCGGGTTACAATGAGCAGTTCTTC
V: TRBV5-3; size: .; length: 12; D: .; J: TRBJ1-1; CDR3: CARTTPGAEAFF; DNA: TGTGCCAGAACAACCCCCGGCGCTGAAGCTTTCTTT